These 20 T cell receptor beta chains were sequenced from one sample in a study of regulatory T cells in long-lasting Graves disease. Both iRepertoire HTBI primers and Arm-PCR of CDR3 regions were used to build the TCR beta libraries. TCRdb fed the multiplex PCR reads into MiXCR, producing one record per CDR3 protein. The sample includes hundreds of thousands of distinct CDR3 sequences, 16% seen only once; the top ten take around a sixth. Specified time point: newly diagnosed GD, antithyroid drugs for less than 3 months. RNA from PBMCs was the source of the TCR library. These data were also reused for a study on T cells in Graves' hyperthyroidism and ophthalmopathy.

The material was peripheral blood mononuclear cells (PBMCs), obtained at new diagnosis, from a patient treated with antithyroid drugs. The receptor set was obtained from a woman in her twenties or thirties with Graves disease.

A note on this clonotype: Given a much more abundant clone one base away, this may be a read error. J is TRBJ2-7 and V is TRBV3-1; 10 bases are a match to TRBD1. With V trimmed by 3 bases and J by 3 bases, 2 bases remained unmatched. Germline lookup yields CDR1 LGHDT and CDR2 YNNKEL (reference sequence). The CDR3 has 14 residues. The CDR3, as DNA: TGTGCCAGCAGCCACCGGGACAGGGGCTACGAGCAGTACTTC. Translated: CASSHRDRGYEQYF.

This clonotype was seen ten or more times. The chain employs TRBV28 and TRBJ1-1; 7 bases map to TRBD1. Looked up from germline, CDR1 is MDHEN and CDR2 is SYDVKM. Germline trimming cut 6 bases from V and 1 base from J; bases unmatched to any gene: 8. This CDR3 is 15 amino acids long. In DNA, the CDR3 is TGTGCCAGCAGATTTCGAGACAGGGCGAACACTGAAGCTTTCTTT. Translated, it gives CASRFRDRANTEAFF.

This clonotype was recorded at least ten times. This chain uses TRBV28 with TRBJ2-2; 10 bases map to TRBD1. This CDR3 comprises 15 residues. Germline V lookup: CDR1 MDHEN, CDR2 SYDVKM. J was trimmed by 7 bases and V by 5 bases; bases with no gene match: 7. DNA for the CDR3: TGTGCCAGCAGTCCTGCTGGGACAGGGGTCGGGGAGCTGTTTTTT. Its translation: CASSPAGTGVGELFF.

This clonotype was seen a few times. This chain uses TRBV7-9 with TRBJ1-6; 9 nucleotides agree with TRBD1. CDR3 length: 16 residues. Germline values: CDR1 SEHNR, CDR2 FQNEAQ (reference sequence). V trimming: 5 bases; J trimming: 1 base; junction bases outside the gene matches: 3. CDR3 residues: CASSPGTGSYNSPLHF. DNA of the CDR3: TGTGCCAGCAGCCCCGGGACAGGGTCCTATAATTCACCCCTCCACTTT.

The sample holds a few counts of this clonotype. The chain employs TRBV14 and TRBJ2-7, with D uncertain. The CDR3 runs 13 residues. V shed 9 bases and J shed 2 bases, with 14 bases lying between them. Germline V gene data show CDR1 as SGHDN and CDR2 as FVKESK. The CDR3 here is CASSRSSTYEQYF. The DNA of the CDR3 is TGTGCCAGTAGTCGGTCATCAACCTACGAGCAGTACTTC.

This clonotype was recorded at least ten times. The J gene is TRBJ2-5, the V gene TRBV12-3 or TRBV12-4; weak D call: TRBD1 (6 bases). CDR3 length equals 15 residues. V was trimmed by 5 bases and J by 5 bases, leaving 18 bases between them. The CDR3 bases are TGTGCCAGCAGTCCGTCAACAGGGTTCGGCGAGACCCAGTACTTC. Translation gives CASSPSTGFGETQYF.

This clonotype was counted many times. CDR3 bases: TGTGCCAGCACGGGCAGGGTCACCGGGGAGCTGTTTTTT. Translating it yields CASTGRVTGELFF. The V gene is TRBV7-6, the J gene TRBJ2-2; TRBD1 is a possible D gene (5 bases). Trimming removed 7 bases from V and 4 bases from J, with 10 bases in between. The germline V gene has CDR1 SGHVS and CDR2 FNYEAQ. This CDR3 is built from 13 residues.

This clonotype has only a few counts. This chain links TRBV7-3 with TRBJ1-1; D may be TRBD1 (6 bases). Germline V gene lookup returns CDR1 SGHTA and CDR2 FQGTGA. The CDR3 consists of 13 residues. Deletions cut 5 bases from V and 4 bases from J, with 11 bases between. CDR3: CASSQQGITEAFF. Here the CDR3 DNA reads TGTGCCAGCAGCCAACAGGGAATCACTGAAGCTTTCTTT.

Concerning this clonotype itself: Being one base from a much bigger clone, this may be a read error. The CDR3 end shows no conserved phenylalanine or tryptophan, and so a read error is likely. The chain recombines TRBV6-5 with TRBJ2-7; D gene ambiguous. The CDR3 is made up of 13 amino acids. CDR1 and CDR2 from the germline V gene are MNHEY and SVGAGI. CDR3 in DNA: TGTGCCAGCAGTTTCGACCCCTCCAACGAGCAGTACTCC. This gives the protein CASSFDPSNEQYS.

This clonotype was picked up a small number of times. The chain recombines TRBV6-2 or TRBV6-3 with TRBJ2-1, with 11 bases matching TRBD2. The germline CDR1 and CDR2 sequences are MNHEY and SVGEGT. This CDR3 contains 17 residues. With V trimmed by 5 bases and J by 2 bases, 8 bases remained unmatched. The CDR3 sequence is CASSRIAGGLPYNEQFF. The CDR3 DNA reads TGTGCCAGCAGTCGAATAGCGGGAGGGTTACCCTACAATGAGCAGTTCTTC.

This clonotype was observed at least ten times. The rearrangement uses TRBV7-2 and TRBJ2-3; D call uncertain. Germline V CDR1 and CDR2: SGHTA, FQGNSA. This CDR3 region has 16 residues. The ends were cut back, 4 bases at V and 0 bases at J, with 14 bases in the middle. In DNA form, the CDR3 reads TGTGCCAGCAGCTCAGGCGGCGGAGCAAGCACAGATACGCAGTATTTT. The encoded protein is CASSSGGGASTDTQYF.

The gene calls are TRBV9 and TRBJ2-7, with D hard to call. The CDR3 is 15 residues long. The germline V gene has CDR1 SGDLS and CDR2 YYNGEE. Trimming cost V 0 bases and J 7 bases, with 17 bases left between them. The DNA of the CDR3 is TGTGCCAGCAGCGTAGCCCTGGACCCGGCACGAGAGCAGTACTTC. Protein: CASSVALDPAREQYF.

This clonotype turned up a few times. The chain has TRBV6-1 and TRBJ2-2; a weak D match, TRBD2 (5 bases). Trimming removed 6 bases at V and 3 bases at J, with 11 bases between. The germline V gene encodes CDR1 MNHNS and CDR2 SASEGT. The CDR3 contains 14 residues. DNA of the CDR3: TGTGCCAGCAGGCCATGGCGGGACACCGGGGAGCTGTTTTTT. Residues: CASRPWRDTGELFF.

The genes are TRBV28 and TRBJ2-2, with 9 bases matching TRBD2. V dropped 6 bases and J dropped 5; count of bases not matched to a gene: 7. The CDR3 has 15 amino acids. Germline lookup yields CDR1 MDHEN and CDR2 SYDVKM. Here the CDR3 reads CASSTPTSGTGELFF. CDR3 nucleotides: TGTGCCAGCAGCACTCCAACTAGCGGGACCGGGGAGCTGTTTTTT.

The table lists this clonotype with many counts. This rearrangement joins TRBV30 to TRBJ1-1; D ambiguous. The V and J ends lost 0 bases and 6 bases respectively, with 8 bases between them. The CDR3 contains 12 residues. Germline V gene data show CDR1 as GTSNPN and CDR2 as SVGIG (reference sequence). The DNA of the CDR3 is TGTGCCTGGAGTGTCGGGATCGCTGAAGCTTTCTTT. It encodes CAWSVGIAEAFF.

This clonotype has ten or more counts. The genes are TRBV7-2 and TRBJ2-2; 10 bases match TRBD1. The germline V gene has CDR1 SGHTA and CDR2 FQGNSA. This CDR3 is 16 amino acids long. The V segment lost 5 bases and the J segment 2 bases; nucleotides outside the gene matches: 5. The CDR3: CASSRQGALNTGELFF. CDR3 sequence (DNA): TGTGCCAGCAGCCGACAGGGGGCACTTAACACCGGGGAGCTGTTTTTT.

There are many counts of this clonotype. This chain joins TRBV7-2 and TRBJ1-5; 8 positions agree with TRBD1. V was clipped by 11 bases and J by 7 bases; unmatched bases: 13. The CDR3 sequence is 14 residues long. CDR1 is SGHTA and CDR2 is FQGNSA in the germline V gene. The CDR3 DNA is TGTGCCTCAGCCCAGGGGGCGCCCGGGCAGCCCCAGCATTTT. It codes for CASAQGAPGQPQHF.

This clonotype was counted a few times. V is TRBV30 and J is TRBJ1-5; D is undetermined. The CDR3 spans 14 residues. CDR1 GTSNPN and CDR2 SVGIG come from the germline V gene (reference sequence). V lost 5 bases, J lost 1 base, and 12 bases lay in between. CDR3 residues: CAWGSLGSNQPQHF. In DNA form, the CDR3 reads TGTGCCTGGGGTTCCCTGGGGAGCAATCAGCCCCAGCATTTT.

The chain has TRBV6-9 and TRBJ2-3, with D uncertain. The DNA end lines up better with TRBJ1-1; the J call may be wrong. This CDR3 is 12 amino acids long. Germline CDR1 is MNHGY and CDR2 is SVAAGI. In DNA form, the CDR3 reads TGTGCCAGCAGTTACAGTTGGCAAGAAGCTTTCTTT. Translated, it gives CASSYSWQEAFF.

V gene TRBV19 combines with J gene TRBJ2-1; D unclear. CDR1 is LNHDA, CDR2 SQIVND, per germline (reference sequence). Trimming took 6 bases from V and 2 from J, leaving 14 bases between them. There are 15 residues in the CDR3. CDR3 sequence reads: CASRASPSTYNEQFF. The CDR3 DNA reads TGTGCCAGTAGGGCTAGTCCCTCGACCTACAATGAGCAGTTCTTC.